The 9 T cell receptor beta chains reported below all come from one sample, sequenced in a study of Ad26.COV2.S vaccination and SARS-CoV-2 variants (dated by TCRdb to the early 2020s). Libraries came from the immunoSEQ multiplex PCR assay. The clones in this table, taken by TCRdb from immuneACCESS, are in-frame only. Not every clone is retained; where verified, under half of the shortfall comes from an unresolved V gene, and the cause of the rest is unknown. The sample table shows around 350,000 clones, and around 90% are seen once. The ten biggest clones cover under 5% of the sample. In the paper's terms, the time point label means: individuals recovered from natural SARS-CoV-2 infection. The material sequenced was peripheral blood, taken after recovery from COVID-19. The receptors were gathered from a human donor who had recovered from COVID-19.

The chain combines TRBV29-1 with TRBJ2-5, with D maybe TRBD1 (5 bases). Germline V gene data show CDR1 as SQVTM and CDR2 as ANQGSEA. This CDR3 is 12 amino acids long. The V end lost 4 bases, the J end lost 4 bases, and 10 bases lay between the germline ends. The CDR3 DNA reads TGCAGCGTTGTCGCAGGGTCAGAGACCCAGTACTTC. Encoded protein: CSVVAGSETQYF.

The rearrangement uses TRBV19 and TRBJ1-1; 9 nucleotides agree with TRBD1. The ends lost 4 bases at V and 5 bases at J; junction bases unmatched: 11. Germline V gene data show CDR1 as LNHDA and CDR2 as SQIVND (reference sequence). This CDR3 contains 16 residues. The CDR3 here is CASSTINRGPGTEAFF. The DNA for the CDR3 is TGTGCCAGTAGTACCATTAACAGGGGGCCAGGGACTGAAGCTTTCTTT.

The rearrangement links TRBV5-5 to TRBJ2-7; D is perhaps TRBD1 or TRBD2 (6 bases each). The CDR3 is 15 amino acids. V lost 0 bases, J lost 2 bases, and 12 bases lay in between. Germline CDR1 is SGHKS and CDR2 is YYEKEE (reference sequence). The CDR3 spells CASSLGGATTYEQYF. The CDR3 DNA reads TGTGCCAGCAGCTTGGGGGGGGCAACCACCTACGAGCAGTACTTC.

The chain uses TRBV27 and TRBJ1-2; no firm D call. CDR3 length equals 13 residues. The germline CDR1 and CDR2 sequences are MNHEY and SMNVEV (reference sequence). V gave up 7 bases and J gave up 0 bases, with 9 bases separating them. The CDR3 DNA is TGTGCCAGCAAGGGTGGGACTAACTATGGCTACACCTTC. Translated: CASKGGTNYGYTF.

V and J are TRBV4-2 and TRBJ2-1; no reliable D call. Germline V CDR1 and CDR2: LGHNA, YNFKEQ. The CDR3 covers 13 residues. Trimming cost V 2 bases and J 7 bases, with 9 bases left between them. In DNA, the CDR3 is TGTGCCAGCAGCCAAACCCCCCCGAATGAGCAGTTCTTC. This codes for CASSQTPPNEQFF.

This chain uses TRBV19 with TRBJ2-3, with TRBD1 as a possible D gene (5 bases). Germline assignment: CDR1 LNHDA and CDR2 SQIVND (reference sequence). The CDR3 is 14 amino acids. V lost 5 bases, J lost 4 bases, and 13 bases lay in between. The CDR3, as DNA: TGTGCCAGTAGTTTTTCCCAGGGCCCAGATACGCAGTATTTT. Translated: CASSFSQGPDTQYF.

This rearrangement joins TRBV11-2 to TRBJ2-7, with D maybe TRBD2 (5 bases). Trimming stripped 4 bases from V and 4 bases from J, with 17 bases between. From germline, CDR1 is SGHAT and CDR2 FQNNGV. The CDR3 extends over 15 amino acids. The CDR3 DNA is TGTGCCAGCAGCTCCGGACTGAAAGAAGCATACGAGCAGTACTTC. As protein: CASSSGLKEAYEQYF.

This chain uses TRBV29-1 with TRBJ1-3; 7 bases align to TRBD1. The CDR3 runs to 15 residues. V shed 3 bases and J 0 bases; nucleotides not matched to a gene: 5. CDR1 and CDR2 (germline): SQVTM, ANQGSEA. The CDR3 DNA reads TGCAGCGTTGATGGGCAGGGGGACTCTGGAAACACCATATATTTT. Amino acid sequence: CSVDGQGDSGNTIYF.

The rearrangement links TRBV19 to TRBJ1-4; no clear D gene. Trimming cost V 5 bases and J 4 bases, with 11 bases left between them. The CDR3 extends over 14 amino acids. Germline V gene data show CDR1 as LNHDA and CDR2 as SQIVND (reference sequence). The CDR3 coding sequence is TGTGCCAGTAGTTCCTCCAGCCATAATGAAAAACTGTTTTTT. Protein sequence: CASSSSSHNEKLFF.